The rows below give T cell receptor beta chains drawn from one sample of a study of blood T cell repertoires in COVID-19. This table comes from immunoSEQ multiplex PCR, and its TCRdb copy is limited to in-frame clones, with some not included. The data show over 75,000 clones, about 79% seen once. What was sequenced was peripheral blood. These receptors all stem from a human donor in a cohort sampled during active COVID-19. Both conserved end residues are part of each CDR3. Fields, in order: clone size, J gene, V gene, D gene, CDR3 protein, CDR3 DNA. The D gene is left open where the match is weak. Clone size is given for some rows only: seen once, a few or many times, or a class if the clone is expanded.

clone_size: -; j_call: TRBJ2-1; v_call: TRBV11-2; d_call: -; cdr3_aa: CASSLRGGLSRVF; cdr3_nt: TGTGCCAGCAGCTTACGTGGTGGCCTCAGCAGGGTCTTC
clone_size: few; j_call: TRBJ1-5; v_call: TRBV6-1; d_call: -; cdr3_aa: CASSEEGPLSNQPQHF; cdr3_nt: TGTGCCAGCAGTGAGGAGGGCCCTCTTAGCAATCAGCCCCAGCATTTT
clone_size: few; j_call: TRBJ1-2; v_call: TRBV9; d_call: TRBD1; cdr3_aa: CASKGTGPYGYTF; cdr3_nt: TGTGCCAGCAAAGGGACAGGGCCATATGGCTACACCTTC
clone_size: -; j_call: TRBJ1-6; v_call: TRBV9; d_call: -; cdr3_aa: CASSVEALAGQVHF; cdr3_nt: TGTGCCAGCAGCGTAGAGGCGTTGGCGGGGCAGGTCCACTTT
clone_size: -; j_call: TRBJ2-7; v_call: TRBV5-1; d_call: -; cdr3_aa: CASSPRPENGVLRAGEQYF; cdr3_nt: TGCGCCAGCAGCCCACGCCCAGAAAATGGAGTTCTACGAGCTGGGGAGCAGTACTTC
clone_size: -; j_call: TRBJ2-7; v_call: TRBV29-1; d_call: -; cdr3_aa: CSVEAGAYEQYF; cdr3_nt: TGCAGCGTTGAGGCCGGGGCCTACGAGCAGTACTTC
clone_size: few; j_call: TRBJ1-4; v_call: TRBV7-9; d_call: -; cdr3_aa: CASSSGLGLEKLFF; cdr3_nt: TGTGCCAGCAGCTCGGGCCTAGGACTGGAAAAACTGTTTTTT
clone_size: -; j_call: TRBJ1-1; v_call: TRBV11-2; d_call: TRBD1; cdr3_aa: CASSLGQGEAFF; cdr3_nt: TGTGCCAGCAGCTTAGGACAGGGTGAAGCTTTCTTT
clone_size: -; j_call: TRBJ2-2; v_call: TRBV6-5; d_call: -; cdr3_aa: CASSYGTPANTGELFF; cdr3_nt: TGTGCCAGCAGTTACGGGACACCCGCGAACACCGGGGAGCTGTTTTTT
clone_size: -; j_call: TRBJ1-1; v_call: TRBV27; d_call: -; cdr3_aa: CASRTGNTEAFF; cdr3_nt: TGTGCCAGCAGAACCGGGAACACTGAAGCTTTCTTT
clone_size: -; j_call: TRBJ2-5; v_call: TRBV27; d_call: TRBD2; cdr3_aa: CASSRAGETQYF; cdr3_nt: TGTGCCAGCTCTCGAGCGGGGGAGACCCAGTACTTC
clone_size: -; j_call: TRBJ1-2; v_call: TRBV18; d_call: -; cdr3_aa: CASSTDRYYGYTF; cdr3_nt: TGTGCCAGCTCAACCGACAGGTACTATGGCTACACCTTC
clone_size: few; j_call: TRBJ1-1; v_call: TRBV6-1; d_call: TRBD1; cdr3_aa: CASSEAKTGWDTEAFF; cdr3_nt: TGTGCCAGCAGTGAAGCTAAGACAGGGTGGGACACTGAAGCTTTCTTT
clone_size: few; j_call: TRBJ1-4; v_call: TRBV28; d_call: TRBD1; cdr3_aa: CASKGQLNEKLFF; cdr3_nt: TGTGCCAGCAAGGGACAGCTTAATGAAAAACTGTTTTTT
clone_size: -; j_call: TRBJ1-2; v_call: TRBV15; d_call: -; cdr3_aa: CATSRVVGSVNYGYTF; cdr3_nt: TGTGCCACCAGCAGAGTTGTCGGGAGCGTTAACTATGGCTACACCTTC
clone_size: -; j_call: TRBJ1-1; v_call: TRBV15; d_call: -; cdr3_aa: CATTTPRYDGKNTEAFF; cdr3_nt: TGTGCCACCACGACCCCTAGATACGACGGAAAGAACACTGAAGCTTTCTTT
clone_size: -; j_call: TRBJ2-2; v_call: TRBV24-1; d_call: -; cdr3_aa: CATSELGATGELFF; cdr3_nt: TGTGCCACCAGTGAATTGGGAGCCACCGGGGAGCTGTTTTTT
clone_size: -; j_call: TRBJ2-2; v_call: TRBV6-5; d_call: TRBD1; cdr3_aa: CASNTGGRLAGELFF; cdr3_nt: TGTGCCAGCAACACAGGGGGCAGATTGGCCGGGGAGCTGTTTTTT
clone_size: -; j_call: TRBJ2-2; v_call: TRBV4-1; d_call: -; cdr3_aa: CASSQDGEDTGELFF; cdr3_nt: TGCGCCAGCAGCCAAGATGGGGAGGACACCGGGGAGCTGTTTTTT
clone_size: -; j_call: TRBJ1-1; v_call: TRBV28; d_call: -; cdr3_aa: CASTFGFTEAFF; cdr3_nt: TGTGCCAGCACCTTCGGGTTCACTGAAGCTTTCTTT
clone_size: -; j_call: TRBJ1-3; v_call: TRBV2; d_call: -; cdr3_aa: CASSVEGNTIYF; cdr3_nt: TGTGCCAGCAGTGTAGAGGGAAACACCATATATTTT
clone_size: few; j_call: TRBJ2-3; v_call: TRBV5-1; d_call: TRBD1; cdr3_aa: CASSLGTGGDTQYF; cdr3_nt: TGCGCCAGCAGTCTCGGGACAGGGGGAGATACGCAGTATTTT
clone_size: -; j_call: TRBJ1-1; v_call: TRBV28; d_call: -; cdr3_aa: CASSTDNTEAFF; cdr3_nt: TGTGCCAGCAGCACAGATAACACTGAAGCTTTCTTT
clone_size: once; j_call: TRBJ2-7; v_call: TRBV6-5; d_call: TRBD1; cdr3_aa: CASRKYRDRRYEQYF; cdr3_nt: TGTGCCAGCAGAAAATACCGGGACAGAAGATACGAGCAGTACTTC
clone_size: -; j_call: TRBJ1-2; v_call: TRBV6-2/TRBV6-3; d_call: TRBD1; cdr3_aa: CASSPPGQGAGYTF; cdr3_nt: TGTGCCAGCAGTCCACCGGGACAGGGGGCCGGCTACACCTTC
clone_size: -; j_call: TRBJ1-5; v_call: TRBV10-2; d_call: -; cdr3_aa: CASGGGRDQPQHF; cdr3_nt: TGCGCCAGCGGGGGGGGTCGGGATCAGCCCCAGCATTTT
clone_size: -; j_call: TRBJ2-3; v_call: TRBV11-2; d_call: -; cdr3_aa: CASTHVLTGVILRTDTQYF; cdr3_nt: TGTGCCAGCACCCATGTTTTAACGGGAGTAATATTGAGGACAGATACGCAGTATTTT
clone_size: once; j_call: TRBJ1-4; v_call: TRBV3-1/TRBV3-2; d_call: TRBD1; cdr3_aa: CASSHQGATNEKLFF; cdr3_nt: TGTGCCAGCAGCCACCAGGGGGCAACTAATGAAAAACTGTTTTTT
clone_size: few; j_call: TRBJ2-7; v_call: TRBV2; d_call: TRBD1; cdr3_aa: CASSGLDRAPYEQYF; cdr3_nt: TGTGCCAGCAGTGGGTTGGACAGGGCACCCTACGAGCAGTACTTC
clone_size: many; j_call: TRBJ1-1; v_call: TRBV6-2/TRBV6-3; d_call: TRBD1; cdr3_aa: CASSQTGGVTEAFF; cdr3_nt: TGTGCCAGCAGTCAGACAGGGGGCGTCACTGAAGCTTTCTTT
clone_size: -; j_call: TRBJ2-3; v_call: TRBV6-2/TRBV6-3; d_call: -; cdr3_aa: CASSYAGLRTDTQYF; cdr3_nt: TGTGCCAGCAGTTACGCGGGACTTCGCACAGATACGCAGTATTTT
clone_size: few; j_call: TRBJ1-1; v_call: TRBV29-1; d_call: TRBD1; cdr3_aa: CSVARQGAWAFF; cdr3_nt: TGCAGCGTTGCCAGACAGGGGGCGTGGGCTTTCTTT
clone_size: -; j_call: TRBJ1-4; v_call: TRBV2; d_call: -; cdr3_aa: CAEQGEGKLFF; cdr3_nt: TGTGCCGAACAGGGCGAGGGGAAACTGTTTTTT
clone_size: -; j_call: TRBJ1-1; v_call: TRBV5-1; d_call: TRBD1; cdr3_aa: CASSTGTDYTEAFF; cdr3_nt: TGCGCCAGCAGCACCGGGACAGATTACACTGAAGCTTTCTTT
clone_size: -; j_call: TRBJ2-1; v_call: TRBV7-6; d_call: -; cdr3_aa: CASSGSVGEQFF; cdr3_nt: TGTGCCAGCAGCGGGAGCGTCGGTGAGCAGTTCTTC
clone_size: -; j_call: TRBJ2-2; v_call: TRBV9; d_call: -; cdr3_aa: CASSPQAGSGELFF; cdr3_nt: TGTGCCAGCAGCCCCCAGGCAGGAAGCGGGGAGCTGTTTTTT
clone_size: few; j_call: TRBJ2-1; v_call: TRBV11-3; d_call: TRBD2; cdr3_aa: CASSLRSQRGNNEQFF; cdr3_nt: TGTGCCAGCAGCTTAAGGTCCCAGCGGGGGAACAATGAGCAGTTCTTC
clone_size: -; j_call: TRBJ1-2; v_call: TRBV9; d_call: -; cdr3_aa: CASSAADNPYGYTF; cdr3_nt: TGTGCCAGCAGCGCGGCCGACAACCCCTATGGCTACACCTTC
clone_size: -; j_call: TRBJ2-2; v_call: TRBV27; d_call: TRBD2; cdr3_aa: CASSSLAGGETGELFF; cdr3_nt: TGTGCCAGCAGCTCCCTAGCGGGAGGGGAAACCGGGGAGCTGTTTTTT
clone_size: -; j_call: TRBJ2-7; v_call: TRBV6-5; d_call: TRBD1; cdr3_aa: CASSVHRGYEQYF; cdr3_nt: TGTGCCAGCAGCGTACACAGGGGATACGAGCAGTACTTC
clone_size: -; j_call: TRBJ2-1; v_call: TRBV10-3; d_call: TRBD1; cdr3_aa: CAIRTGIDEQFF; cdr3_nt: TGTGCCATCAGGACAGGGATAGATGAGCAGTTCTTC
clone_size: once; j_call: TRBJ2-2; v_call: TRBV7-8; d_call: -; cdr3_aa: CASSSSLTGNLRRSGELFF; cdr3_nt: TGTGCCAGCAGCTCCTCCCTTACAGGGAATCTTCGCCGGTCCGGGGAGCTGTTTTTT
clone_size: -; j_call: TRBJ1-4; v_call: TRBV28; d_call: -; cdr3_aa: CASRRTSATNEKLFF; cdr3_nt: TGTGCCAGCAGGAGGACTTCTGCAACTAATGAAAAACTGTTTTTT
clone_size: -; j_call: TRBJ2-2; v_call: TRBV7-6; d_call: -; cdr3_aa: CASRSPGDENTGELFF; cdr3_nt: TGTGCCAGCAGATCCCCGGGGGATGAGAACACCGGGGAGCTGTTTTTT
clone_size: -; j_call: TRBJ1-1; v_call: TRBV28; d_call: TRBD1; cdr3_aa: CASSPPGQGTEAFF; cdr3_nt: TGTGCCAGCAGTCCCCCCGGACAGGGGACTGAAGCTTTCTTT
clone_size: -; j_call: TRBJ2-1; v_call: TRBV6-2/TRBV6-3; d_call: TRBD2; cdr3_aa: CASSASGTYNEQFF; cdr3_nt: TGTGCCAGCAGTGCTAGCGGGACCTACAATGAGCAGTTCTTC
clone_size: few; j_call: TRBJ2-7; v_call: TRBV5-4; d_call: TRBD1; cdr3_aa: CASSLGTGAVHYEQYF; cdr3_nt: TGTGCCAGCAGCTTAGGGACAGGGGCCGTCCACTACGAGCAGTACTTC
clone_size: -; j_call: TRBJ2-1; v_call: TRBV5-4; d_call: TRBD2; cdr3_aa: CASSPGREAEQFF; cdr3_nt: TGTGCCAGCAGCCCGGGGCGGGAGGCTGAGCAGTTCTTC
clone_size: -; j_call: TRBJ1-1; v_call: TRBV7-9; d_call: -; cdr3_aa: CASSLALGGSKNTEAFF; cdr3_nt: TGTGCCAGCAGCTTAGCGTTGGGGGGGAGTAAGAACACTGAAGCTTTCTTT
clone_size: -; j_call: TRBJ2-1; v_call: TRBV7-8; d_call: TRBD2; cdr3_aa: CASTRTSGIHNEQFF; cdr3_nt: TGTGCCAGCACCCGGACTAGCGGGATACACAATGAGCAGTTCTTC
clone_size: -; j_call: TRBJ1-6; v_call: TRBV4-1; d_call: TRBD1; cdr3_aa: CASSRMGQGLNSPLHF; cdr3_nt: TGCGCCAGCAGCCGGATGGGACAGGGACTAAATTCACCCCTCCACTTT
clone_size: -; j_call: TRBJ1-1; v_call: TRBV29-1; d_call: TRBD1; cdr3_aa: CSVIRGTVTTEAFF; cdr3_nt: TGCAGCGTTATACGGGGGACAGTAACGACTGAAGCTTTCTTT
clone_size: -; j_call: TRBJ1-6; v_call: TRBV5-1; d_call: -; cdr3_aa: CASSSDSLPSPLHF; cdr3_nt: TGCGCCAGCAGCTCGGACAGCCTTCCTTCACCCCTCCACTTT